Shown below are 25 T cell receptor beta chains from a single sample sequenced in a study of blood T cell repertoires in COVID-19. TCRdb's copy holds only in-frame clones and misses some; the assay was immunoSEQ multiplex PCR. The sample lists some 110,000 clones, 70% to 85% occurring once. Input material: peripheral blood. The receptors were sampled from a woman aged 60-75 years with acute or convalescent COVID-19.

The chain combines TRBV7-8 with TRBJ1-6, with D possibly matching TRBD1 (5 bases). The CDR3 has 20 amino acids. Germline lookup yields CDR1 SGHVS and CDR2 FQNEAQ. V lost 1 base and J 3 bases, leaving 22 bases between the germline ends. CDR3 coding DNA: TGTGCCAGCAGCTTAGTGGGTGGAGGGGCCGGCTCTCTCTATAATTCACCCCTCCACTTT. As protein: CASSLVGGGAGSLYNSPLHF.

The chain is built from TRBV9 and TRBJ2-7; 11 bases are shared with TRBD2. Germline values: CDR1 SGDLS, CDR2 YYNGEE. V lost 4 bases and J lost 4; bases outside the gene matches: 4. The length of the CDR3 is 14 residues. The DNA for the CDR3 is TGTGCCAGCAGCATCGGGACTAGCGGTTACGAGCAGTACTTC. Its translation is CASSIGTSGYEQYF.

In the case of this clone: The sample holds other DNA sequences that translate to the same CDR3. The chain is built from TRBV6-5 and TRBJ1-5, with 9 bases lining up with TRBD1. Trimming cost V 5 bases and J 6 bases; bases outside gene matches: 2. Looked up from germline, CDR1 is MNHEY and CDR2 is SVGAGI. The CDR3 is made up of 13 amino acids. The CDR3 sequence is CASSTGGGQPQHF. In DNA, the CDR3 is TGTGCCAGCAGTACAGGGGGCGGTCAGCCCCAGCATTTT.

The chain combines TRBV13 with TRBJ2-1, with 9 bases matching TRBD2. The ends lost 2 bases at V and 8 bases at J; junction bases unmatched: 7. The CDR3 is 15 amino acids. Germline assignment: CDR1 PRHDT and CDR2 FYEKMQ (reference sequence). Here the CDR3 reads CASSLRRGGVDEQFF. CDR3 coding DNA: TGTGCCAGCAGCTTACGGCGGGGGGGTGTAGATGAGCAGTTCTTC.

The rearrangement links TRBV6-6 to TRBJ2-3; D possibly corresponds to TRBD1 (5 bases). V gave up 5 bases and J gave up 3 bases, with 24 bases separating them. The CDR3 contains 18 residues. Germline CDR1 reads MNHNY; CDR2 reads SVGAGI (reference sequence). The CDR3 reads CASSLRQTRKAWTDTQYF. Written as DNA, the CDR3 is TGTGCCAGCAGTCTCAGACAGACCCGGAAGGCTTGGACAGATACGCAGTATTTT.

V gene TRBV2 combines with J gene TRBJ1-3, with D perhaps matching TRBD1 (5 bases). Germline CDR1 and CDR2: SNHLY and FYNNEI. This CDR3 comprises 13 residues. The V end was cut by 8 bases, the J end by 6 bases, with 14 bases between. The chain's CDR3 is CASGRHGANTIYF. As DNA, the CDR3 is TGTGCCAGCGGCAGACATGGGGCAAACACCATATATTTT.

The rearrangement uses TRBV6-5 and TRBJ1-2, with 7 positions matching TRBD1. The CDR3 is 13 amino acids. V lost 2 bases, J lost 8 bases, and 5 bases stayed unmatched. CDR1 and CDR2 (germline): MNHEY, SVGAGI. CDR3 DNA sequence: TGTGCCAGCAGTTACGACAGGGAACGAGGCTACACCTTC. Translation gives CASSYDRERGYTF.

The CDR3 is CATSRERSMNTEAFF. In DNA, the CDR3 is TGTGCCACCAGCAGAGAAAGGAGCATGAACACTGAAGCTTTCTTT. V usage is TRBV15 and J usage is TRBJ1-1; unclear D gene. CDR1 and CDR2 (germline): LNHNV, YYDKDF (reference sequence). The CDR3 is made up of 15 amino acids. Trimming took off 0 bases at V and 0 bases at J, with 8 bases between the two ends.

V usage is TRBV2 and J usage is TRBJ2-3; a possible D gene is TRBD1 (6 bases). Germline V gives CDR1 SNHLY, CDR2 FYNNEI. Trimming took 6 bases from V and 2 from J, leaving 12 bases between them. The CDR3 sequence is 14 residues long. The CDR3 DNA sequence: TGTGCCAGCAGAGGACAGATCACCACAGATACGCAGTATTTT. This encodes CASRGQITTDTQYF.

The chain uses TRBV27 and TRBJ2-1, with a weak D call TRBD2 (5 bases). CDR1 and CDR2 (germline): MNHEY, SMNVEV (reference sequence). Trimming took 4 bases from V and 9 from J, leaving 13 bases between them. The CDR3 runs 13 residues. CDR3 protein: CASSSDYEGEQFF. CDR3 nucleotide sequence: TGTGCCAGCAGTTCCGATTACGAGGGTGAGCAGTTCTTC.

The V and J genes are TRBV12-3 or TRBV12-4 and TRBJ2-1; D is unclear. The ends were cut back, 6 bases at V and 11 bases at J, with 17 bases in the middle. This CDR3 region has 13 residues. Written as DNA, the CDR3 is TGTGCCAGCAGCCCCCGCCCCGAGGCTCAGCAGTTCTTC. Protein product: CASSPRPEAQQFF.

CDR3 region: CASSYRRDRTGELFF. CDR3 DNA sequence: TGTGCCAGCAGTTACAGGCGGGACCGCACCGGGGAGCTGTTTTTT. V usage is TRBV6-5 and J usage is TRBJ2-2; maybe TRBD2 (6 bases). The V gene lost 2 bases and the J gene lost 4 bases, with 11 bases spanning the gap. This CDR3 region has 15 residues. Germline loops: CDR1 MNHEY, CDR2 SVGAGI.

The chain joins TRBV5-8 to TRBJ1-2; 8 bases are shared with TRBD1. Germline V gene lookup returns CDR1 SGHTS and CDR2 YDEGEE. This CDR3 is built from 14 residues. The ends lost 4 bases at V and 7 bases at J; junction bases unmatched: 9. CDR3 in amino acids: CASSRTDRALGYTF. Written as DNA, the CDR3 is TGTGCCAGCAGCAGGACGGACAGGGCCCTTGGCTACACCTTC.

This sequence joins TRBV18 and TRBJ2-2; maybe TRBD2 (5 bases). The germline V gene encodes CDR1 KGHSH and CDR2 LQKENI. The CDR3 spans 14 residues. V was shortened by 5 bases and J by 1 base, with 8 bases between the two germline ends. The CDR3 DNA sequence: TGTGCCAGCTCAACTAGGGAGAACACCGGGGAGCTGTTTTTT. Its protein is CASSTRENTGELFF.

The chain carries TRBV7-8 and TRBJ2-1; 9 bases match TRBD2. With V trimmed by 4 bases and J by 3 bases, 1 base remained unmatched. Germline V gene data show CDR1 as SGHVS and CDR2 as FQNEAQ. The CDR3 has 14 residues. CDR3 sequence reads: CASSSTSGYNEQFF. As DNA, the CDR3 is TGTGCCAGCAGCTCGACTAGCGGCTACAATGAGCAGTTCTTC.

V gene TRBV10-3 combines with J gene TRBJ2-7; 10 nucleotides align to TRBD2. Germline V lookup: CDR1 ENHRY, CDR2 SYGVKD. The J segment lost 5 bases and the V segment lost 0 bases, leaving 4 bases of the junction unmatched. This CDR3 region has 15 residues. CDR3 sequence reads: CAISESALAGNEQYF. CDR3 nucleotides: TGTGCCATCAGTGAGTCGGCACTAGCGGGAAACGAGCAGTACTTC.

The chain carries TRBV7-3 and TRBJ2-1, with 10 bases identical to TRBD2. Germline trimming cut 5 bases from V and 2 bases from J; bases unmatched to any gene: 6. The germline V gene has CDR1 SGHTA and CDR2 FQGTGA. CDR3 length equals 16 residues. The CDR3 is CASSTIGLAAYNEQFF. In nucleotides, the CDR3 is TGTGCCAGCAGCACCATTGGACTAGCGGCCTACAATGAGCAGTTCTTC.

This chain uses TRBV5-1 with TRBJ2-5, with D perhaps TRBD1 (5 bases). V was clipped by 0 bases and J by 2 bases, with 14 bases between them. The CDR3 length is 16 residues. CDR1 and CDR2 from the germline V gene are SGHRS and YFSETQ. The CDR3 DNA reads as TGCGCCAGCAGCTTGGGCCCTGGGGCAACACAAGAGACCCAGTACTTC. It encodes CASSLGPGATQETQYF.

The rearrangement uses TRBV7-9 and TRBJ1-1, with D uncertain. The germline V gene has CDR1 SEHNR and CDR2 FQNEAQ (reference sequence). This CDR3 contains 11 residues. Trimming took 8 bases from V and 1 from J, leaving 5 bases between them. Here the CDR3 reads CASGRNTEAFF. The CDR3 region has the DNA TGTGCCAGCGGCCGGAACACTGAAGCTTTCTTT.

The chain employs TRBV19 and TRBJ2-7; 9 bases agree with TRBD2. Per the germline V gene, CDR1 is LNHDA and CDR2 is SQIVND (reference sequence). The CDR3 runs to 13 residues. Unmatched junction bases numbered 5, after V lost 6 bases and J lost 5 bases. Here the CDR3 DNA reads TGTGCCAGTAGGCGGCGGGGGGGTAACGAGCAGTACTTC. It yields the protein CASRRRGGNEQYF.

The chain is built from TRBV6-6 and TRBJ2-7; a possible D gene is TRBD2 (6 bases). V shed 0 bases and J shed 4 bases, with 13 bases lying between them. Germline V lookup: CDR1 MNHNY, CDR2 SVGAGI (reference sequence). The CDR3 totals 15 residues. The CDR3 loop is CASSYSSGGDYEQYF. CDR3 DNA: TGTGCCAGCAGTTACTCGAGCGGCGGGGATTACGAGCAGTACTTC.

The rearrangement joins TRBV28 to TRBJ2-2; D may be TRBD1 (6 bases). Trimming took off 6 bases at V and 4 bases at J, with 15 bases between the two ends. This CDR3 is built from 15 residues. Germline CDR1 reads MDHEN; CDR2 reads SYDVKM. In DNA form, the CDR3 reads TGTGCCAGCAGCGGGACCGGACAGCTCACCGGGGAGCTGTTTTTT. It is translated as CASSGTGQLTGELFF. Combining the CDR3 with reference TRBV28 and TRBJ2-2 gives the whole variable domain DVKVTQSSRYLVKRTGEKVFLECVQDMDHENMFWYRQDPGLGLRLIYFSYDVKMKEKGDIPEGYSVSREKKERFSLILESASTNQTSMYLCASSGTGQLTGELFFGEGSRLTVL.

The rearrangement links TRBV2 to TRBJ2-1; 10 nucleotides match TRBD2. Trimming removed 1 base from V and 6 bases from J; junction bases left unmatched: 3. This CDR3 is 15 amino acids long. CDR1 is SNHLY, CDR2 FYNNEI, per germline. CDR3 DNA: TGTGCCAGCAGTGAAGGGCTAGCGGGAGCCAATGAGCAGTTCTTC. Amino acid sequence: CASSEGLAGANEQFF.

V and J are TRBV7-2 and TRBJ1-5; D remains ambiguous. Trimming took off 2 bases at V and 0 bases at J, with 8 bases between the two ends. CDR3 length: 15 amino acids. Germline CDR1 SGHTA, CDR2 FQGNSA. The CDR3 DNA sequence: TGTGCCAGCAGCTTAATGAGAGTTAGCAATCAGCCCCAGCATTTT. Residues: CASSLMRVSNQPQHF. Looking up the rest from reference TRBV7-2 and TRBJ1-5 gives the full variable domain: GAGVSQSPSNKVTEKGKDVELRCDPISGHTALYWYRQSLGQGLEFLIYFQGNSAPDKSGLPSDRFSAERTGGSVSTLTIQRTQQEDSAVYLCASSLMRVSNQPQHFGDGTRLSIL.

V usage is TRBV10-3 and J usage is TRBJ2-2; 11 nucleotides agree with TRBD2. V lost 4 bases and J lost 0; bases outside the gene matches: 10. Germline CDR1 is ENHRY and CDR2 is SYGVKD. CDR3 length: 19 amino acids. The CDR3 sequence is CAISVPSGRIGSNTGELFF. The CDR3 DNA reads as TGTGCCATCAGTGTACCTAGCGGGAGGATTGGCTCGAACACCGGGGAGCTGTTTTTT.